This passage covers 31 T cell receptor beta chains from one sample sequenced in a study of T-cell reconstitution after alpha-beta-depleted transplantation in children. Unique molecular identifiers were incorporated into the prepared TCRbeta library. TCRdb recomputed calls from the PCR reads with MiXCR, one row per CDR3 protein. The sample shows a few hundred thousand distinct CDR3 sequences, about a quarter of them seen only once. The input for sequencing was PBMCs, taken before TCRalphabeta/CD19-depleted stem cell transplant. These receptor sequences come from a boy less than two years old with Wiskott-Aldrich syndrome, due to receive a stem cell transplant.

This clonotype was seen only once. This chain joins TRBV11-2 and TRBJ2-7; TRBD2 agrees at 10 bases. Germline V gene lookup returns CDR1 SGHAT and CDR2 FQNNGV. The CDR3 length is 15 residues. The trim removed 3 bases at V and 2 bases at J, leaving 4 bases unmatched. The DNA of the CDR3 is TGTGCCAGCAGCTTCGGGACTAGCGTCCCCTACGAGCAGTACTTC. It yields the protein CASSFGTSVPYEQYF.

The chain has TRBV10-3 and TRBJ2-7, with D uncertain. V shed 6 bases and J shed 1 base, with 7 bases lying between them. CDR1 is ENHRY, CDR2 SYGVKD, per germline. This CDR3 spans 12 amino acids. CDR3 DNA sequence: TGTGCCATCAGCCACAGTTCCTACGAGCAGTACTTC. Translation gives CAISHSSYEQYF.

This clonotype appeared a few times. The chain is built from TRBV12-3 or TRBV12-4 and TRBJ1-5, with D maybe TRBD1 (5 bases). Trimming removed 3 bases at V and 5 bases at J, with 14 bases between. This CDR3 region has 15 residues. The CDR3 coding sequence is TGTGCCAGCAGTTTTATCCCGGGACGGCATCAGCCCCAGCATTTT. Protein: CASSFIPGRHQPQHF.

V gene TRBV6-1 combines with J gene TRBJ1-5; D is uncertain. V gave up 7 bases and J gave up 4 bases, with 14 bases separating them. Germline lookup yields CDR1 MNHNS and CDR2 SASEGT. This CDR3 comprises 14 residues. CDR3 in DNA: TGTGCCAGCATCGAAGGAGCGGGGAATCAGCCCCAGCATTTT. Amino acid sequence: CASIEGAGNQPQHF.

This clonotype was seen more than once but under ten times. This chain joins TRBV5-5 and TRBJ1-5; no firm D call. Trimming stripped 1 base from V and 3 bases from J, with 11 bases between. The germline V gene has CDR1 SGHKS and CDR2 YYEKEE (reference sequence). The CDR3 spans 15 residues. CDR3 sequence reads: CASSLPGGNNQPQHF. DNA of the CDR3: TGTGCCAGCAGCTTGCCGGGAGGTAACAATCAGCCCCAGCATTTT.

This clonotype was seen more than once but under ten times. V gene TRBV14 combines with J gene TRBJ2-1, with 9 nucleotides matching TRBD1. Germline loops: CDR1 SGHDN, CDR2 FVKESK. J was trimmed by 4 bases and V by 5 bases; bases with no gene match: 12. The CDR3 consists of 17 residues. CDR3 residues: CASSGGTGRGFYNEQFF. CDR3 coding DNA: TGTGCCAGCAGCGGGGGGACAGGGCGGGGATTTTACAATGAGCAGTTCTTC.

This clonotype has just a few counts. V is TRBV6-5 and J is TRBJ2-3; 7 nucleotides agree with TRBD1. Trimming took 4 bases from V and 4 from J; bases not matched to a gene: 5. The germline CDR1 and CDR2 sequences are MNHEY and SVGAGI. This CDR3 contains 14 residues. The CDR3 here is CASSFYRGSDTQYF. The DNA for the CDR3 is TGTGCCAGCAGTTTCTACAGGGGTTCAGATACGCAGTATTTT.

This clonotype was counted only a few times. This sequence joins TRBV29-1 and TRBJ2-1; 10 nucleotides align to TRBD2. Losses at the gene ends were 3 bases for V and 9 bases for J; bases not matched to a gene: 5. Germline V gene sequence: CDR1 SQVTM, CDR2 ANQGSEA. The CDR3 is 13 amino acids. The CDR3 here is CSVESSGRGEQFF. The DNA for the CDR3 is TGCAGCGTTGAGTCTAGCGGGAGAGGTGAGCAGTTCTTC.

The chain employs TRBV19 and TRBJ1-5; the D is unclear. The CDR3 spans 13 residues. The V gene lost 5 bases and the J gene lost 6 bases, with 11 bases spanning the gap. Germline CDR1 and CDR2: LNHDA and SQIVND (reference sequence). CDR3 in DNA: TGTGCCAGTAGTTGGCGGCTAGTTCAGCCCCAGCATTTT. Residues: CASSWRLVQPQHF.

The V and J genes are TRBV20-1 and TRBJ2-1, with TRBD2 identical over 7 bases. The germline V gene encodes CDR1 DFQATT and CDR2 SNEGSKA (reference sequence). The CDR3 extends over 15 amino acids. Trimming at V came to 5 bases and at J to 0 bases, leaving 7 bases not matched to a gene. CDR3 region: CSAQKGGSSYNEQFF. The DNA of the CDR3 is TGCAGTGCTCAAAAAGGCGGGAGCTCCTACAATGAGCAGTTCTTC.

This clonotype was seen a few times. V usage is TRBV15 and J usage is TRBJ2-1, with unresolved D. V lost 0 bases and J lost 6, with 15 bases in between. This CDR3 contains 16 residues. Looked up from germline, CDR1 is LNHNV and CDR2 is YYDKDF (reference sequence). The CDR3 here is CATSRDMSAFSNEQFF. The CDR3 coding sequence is TGTGCCACCAGCAGAGATATGAGCGCCTTTTCCAATGAGCAGTTCTTC.

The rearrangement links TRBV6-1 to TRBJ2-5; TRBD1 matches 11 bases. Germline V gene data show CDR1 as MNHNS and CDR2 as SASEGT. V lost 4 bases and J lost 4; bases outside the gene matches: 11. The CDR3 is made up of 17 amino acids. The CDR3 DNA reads TGTGCCAGCAGTGGCGAGTGGGACAGGGGGATCGGAGAGACCCAGTACTTC. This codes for CASSGEWDRGIGETQYF.

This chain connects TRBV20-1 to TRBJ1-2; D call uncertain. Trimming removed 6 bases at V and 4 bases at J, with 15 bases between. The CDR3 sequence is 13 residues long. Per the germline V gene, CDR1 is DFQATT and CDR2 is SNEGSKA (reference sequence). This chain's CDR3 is CSAGGVSVYGYTF. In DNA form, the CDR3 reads TGCAGTGCCGGAGGAGTCTCCGTCTATGGCTACACCTTC.

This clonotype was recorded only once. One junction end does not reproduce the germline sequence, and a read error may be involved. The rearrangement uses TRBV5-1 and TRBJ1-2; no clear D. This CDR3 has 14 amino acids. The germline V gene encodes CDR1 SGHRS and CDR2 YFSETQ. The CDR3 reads CASRLASPSYGYTF. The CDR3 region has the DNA TGCGCCAGCAGGTTGGCTTCGCCAAGCTATGGCTACACCTTC.

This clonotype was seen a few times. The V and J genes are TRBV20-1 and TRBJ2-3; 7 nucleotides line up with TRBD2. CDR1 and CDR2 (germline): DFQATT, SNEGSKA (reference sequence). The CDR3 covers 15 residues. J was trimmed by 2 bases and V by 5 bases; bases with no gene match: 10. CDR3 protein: CSALSGAGVTDTQYF. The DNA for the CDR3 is TGCAGTGCTTTGTCGGGCGCGGGGGTCACAGATACGCAGTATTTT.

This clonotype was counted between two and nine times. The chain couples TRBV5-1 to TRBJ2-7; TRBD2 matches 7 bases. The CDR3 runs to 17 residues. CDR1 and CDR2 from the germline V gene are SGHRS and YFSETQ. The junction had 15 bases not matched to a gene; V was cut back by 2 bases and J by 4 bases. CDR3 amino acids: CASSFNGGSFRLYEQYF. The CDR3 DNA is TGCGCCAGCAGCTTTAATGGCGGGAGCTTTCGGTTGTACGAGCAGTACTTC.

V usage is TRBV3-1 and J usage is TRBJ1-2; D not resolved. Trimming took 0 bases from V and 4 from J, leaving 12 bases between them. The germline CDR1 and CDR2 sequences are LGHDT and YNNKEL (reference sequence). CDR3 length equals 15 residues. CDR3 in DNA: TGTGCCAGCAGCCAAGATGAAAGCGACTTCTATGGCTACACCTTC. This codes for CASSQDESDFYGYTF.

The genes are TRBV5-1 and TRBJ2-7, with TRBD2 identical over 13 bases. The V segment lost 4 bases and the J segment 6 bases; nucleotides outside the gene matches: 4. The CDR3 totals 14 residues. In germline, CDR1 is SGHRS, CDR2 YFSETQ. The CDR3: CASSLGTSGIEQYF. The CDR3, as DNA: TGCGCCAGCAGCCTCGGGACTAGCGGGATCGAGCAGTACTTC. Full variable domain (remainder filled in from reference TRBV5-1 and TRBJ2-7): KAGVTQTPRYLIKTRGQQVTLSCSPISGHRSVSWYQQTPGQGLQFLFEYFSETQRNKGNFPGRFSGRQFSNSRSEMNVSTLELGDSALYLCASSLGTSGIEQYFGPGTRLTVT.

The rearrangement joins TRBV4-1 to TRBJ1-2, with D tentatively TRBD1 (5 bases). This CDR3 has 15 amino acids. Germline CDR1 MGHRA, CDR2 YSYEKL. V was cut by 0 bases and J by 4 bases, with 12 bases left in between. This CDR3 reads CASSQDQGSFYGYTF. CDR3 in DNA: TGCGCCAGCAGCCAAGATCAGGGTTCGTTCTATGGCTACACCTTC.

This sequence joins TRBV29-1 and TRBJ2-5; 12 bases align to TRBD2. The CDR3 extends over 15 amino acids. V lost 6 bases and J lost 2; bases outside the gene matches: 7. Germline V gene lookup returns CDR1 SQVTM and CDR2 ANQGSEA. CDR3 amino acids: CSVVGLAGKQETQYF. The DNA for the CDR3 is TGCAGCGTGGTCGGACTAGCGGGAAAACAAGAGACCCAGTACTTC.

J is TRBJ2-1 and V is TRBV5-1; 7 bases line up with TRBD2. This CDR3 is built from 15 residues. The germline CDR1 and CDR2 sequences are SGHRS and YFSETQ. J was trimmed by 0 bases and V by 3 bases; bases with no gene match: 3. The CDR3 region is CASSSRDYSYNEQFF. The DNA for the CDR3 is TGCGCCAGCAGCTCCCGGGACTACTCCTACAATGAGCAGTTCTTC.

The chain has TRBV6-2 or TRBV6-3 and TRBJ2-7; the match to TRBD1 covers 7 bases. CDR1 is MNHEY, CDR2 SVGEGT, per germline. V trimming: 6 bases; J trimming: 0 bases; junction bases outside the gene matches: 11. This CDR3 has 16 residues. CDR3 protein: CASRTGTVIFSYEQYF. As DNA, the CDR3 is TGTGCCAGCAGGACCGGGACAGTGATTTTCTCCTACGAGCAGTACTTC.

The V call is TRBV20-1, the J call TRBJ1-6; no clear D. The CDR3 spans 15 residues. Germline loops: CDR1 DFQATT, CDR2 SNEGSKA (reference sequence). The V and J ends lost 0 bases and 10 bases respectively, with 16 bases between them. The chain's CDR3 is CSARDAGRARSPLHF. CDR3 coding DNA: TGCAGTGCTAGAGATGCCGGTCGGGCCCGGTCACCCCTCCACTTT.

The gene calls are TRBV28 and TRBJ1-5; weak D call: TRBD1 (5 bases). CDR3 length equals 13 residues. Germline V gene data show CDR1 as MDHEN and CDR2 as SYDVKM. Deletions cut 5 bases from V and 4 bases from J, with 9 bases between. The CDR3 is CASSRDVNQPQHF. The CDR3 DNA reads TGTGCCAGCAGTCGGGACGTTAATCAGCCCCAGCATTTT.

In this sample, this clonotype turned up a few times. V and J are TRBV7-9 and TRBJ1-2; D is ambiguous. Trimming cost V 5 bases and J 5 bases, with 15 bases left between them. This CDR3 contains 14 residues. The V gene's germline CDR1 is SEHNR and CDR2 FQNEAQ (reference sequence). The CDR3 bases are TGTGCCAGCAGCCCCCCGACTGACCCTTATGGCTACACCTTC. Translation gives CASSPPTDPYGYTF.

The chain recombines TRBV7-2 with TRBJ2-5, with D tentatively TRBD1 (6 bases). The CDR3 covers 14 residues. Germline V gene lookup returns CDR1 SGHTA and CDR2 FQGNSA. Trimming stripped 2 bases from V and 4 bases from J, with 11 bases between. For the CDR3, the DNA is TGTGCCAGCAGCTTACTCGGACAGCTAGAGACCCAGTACTTC. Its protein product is CASSLLGQLETQYF.

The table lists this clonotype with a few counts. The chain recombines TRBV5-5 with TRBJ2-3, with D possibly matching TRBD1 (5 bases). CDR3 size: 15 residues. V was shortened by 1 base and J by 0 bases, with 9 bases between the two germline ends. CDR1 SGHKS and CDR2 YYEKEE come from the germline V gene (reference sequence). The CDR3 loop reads CASSLLQGSTDTQYF. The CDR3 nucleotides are TGTGCCAGCAGCTTGCTCCAGGGTAGCACAGATACGCAGTATTTT.

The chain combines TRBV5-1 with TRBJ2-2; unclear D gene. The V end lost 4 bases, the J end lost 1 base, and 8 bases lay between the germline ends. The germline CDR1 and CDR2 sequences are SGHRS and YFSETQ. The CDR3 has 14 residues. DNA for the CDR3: TGCGCCAGCAGCACAGACTTGAACACCGGGGAGCTGTTTTTT. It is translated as CASSTDLNTGELFF.

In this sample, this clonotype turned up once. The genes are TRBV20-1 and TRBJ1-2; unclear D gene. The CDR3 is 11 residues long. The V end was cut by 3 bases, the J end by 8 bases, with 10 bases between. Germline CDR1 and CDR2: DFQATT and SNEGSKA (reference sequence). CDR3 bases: TGCAGTGCTAGTACGCCCGGAGGCTACACCTTC. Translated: CSASTPGGYTF.

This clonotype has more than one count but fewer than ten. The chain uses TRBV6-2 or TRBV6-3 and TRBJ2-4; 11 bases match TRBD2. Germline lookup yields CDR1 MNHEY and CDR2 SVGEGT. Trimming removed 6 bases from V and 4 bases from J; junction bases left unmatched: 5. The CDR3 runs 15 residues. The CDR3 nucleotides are TGTGCCAGCAGATATGGGACTAGCGGAAAAAACATTCAGTACTTC. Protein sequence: CASRYGTSGKNIQYF.

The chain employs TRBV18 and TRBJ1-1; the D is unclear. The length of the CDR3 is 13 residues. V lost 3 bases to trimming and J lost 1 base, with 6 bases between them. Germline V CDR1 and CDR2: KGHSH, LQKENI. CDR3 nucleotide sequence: TGTGCCAGCTCACCCGGTACGAACACTGAAGCTTTCTTT. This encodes CASSPGTNTEAFF.